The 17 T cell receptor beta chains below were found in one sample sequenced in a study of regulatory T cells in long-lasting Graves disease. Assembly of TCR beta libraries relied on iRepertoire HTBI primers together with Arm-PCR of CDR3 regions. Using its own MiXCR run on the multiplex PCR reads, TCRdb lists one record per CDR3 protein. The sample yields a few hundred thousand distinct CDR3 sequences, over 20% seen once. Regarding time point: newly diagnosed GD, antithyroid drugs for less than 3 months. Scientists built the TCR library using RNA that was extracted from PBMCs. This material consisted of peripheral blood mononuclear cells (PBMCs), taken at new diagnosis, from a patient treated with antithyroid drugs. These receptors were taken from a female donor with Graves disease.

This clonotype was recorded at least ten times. The CDR3 nucleotides are TGTGCCAGCAGCCTGGCGACCATTGAAGCTTTCTTT. Translating it yields CASSLATIEAFF. The chain uses TRBV7-2 and TRBJ1-1; D not resolved. The CDR3 length is 12 residues. Trimming removed 5 bases from V and 7 bases from J, with 11 bases in between. The germline V gene has CDR1 SGHTA and CDR2 FQGNSA.

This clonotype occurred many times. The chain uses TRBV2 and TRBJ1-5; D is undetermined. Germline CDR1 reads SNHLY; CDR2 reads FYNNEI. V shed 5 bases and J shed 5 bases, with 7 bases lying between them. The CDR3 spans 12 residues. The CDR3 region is CASSTEDQPQHF. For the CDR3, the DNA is TGTGCCAGCAGTACCGAAGATCAGCCCCAGCATTTT.

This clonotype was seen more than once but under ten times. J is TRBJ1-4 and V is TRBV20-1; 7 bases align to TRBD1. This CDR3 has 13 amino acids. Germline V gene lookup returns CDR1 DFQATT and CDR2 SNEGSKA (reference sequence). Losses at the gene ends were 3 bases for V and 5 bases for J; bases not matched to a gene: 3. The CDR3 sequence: CSARGQINEKLFF. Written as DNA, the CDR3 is TGCAGTGCTAGGGGACAGATAAATGAAAAACTGTTTTTT.

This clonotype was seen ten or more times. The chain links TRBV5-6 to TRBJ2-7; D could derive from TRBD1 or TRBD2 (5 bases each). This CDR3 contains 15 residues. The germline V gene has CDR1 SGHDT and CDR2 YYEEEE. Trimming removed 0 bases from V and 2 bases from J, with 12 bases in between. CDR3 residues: CASSLGAGSAYEQYF. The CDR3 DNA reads TGTGCCAGCAGCTTGGGGGCAGGGAGCGCCTACGAGCAGTACTTC.

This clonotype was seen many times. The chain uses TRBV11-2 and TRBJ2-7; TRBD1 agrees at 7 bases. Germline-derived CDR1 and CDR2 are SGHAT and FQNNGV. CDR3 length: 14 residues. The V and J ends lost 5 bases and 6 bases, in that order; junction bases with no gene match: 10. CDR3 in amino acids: CASSRGQALVEQYF. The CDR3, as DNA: TGTGCCAGCAGCCGCGGACAGGCCCTAGTCGAGCAGTACTTC.

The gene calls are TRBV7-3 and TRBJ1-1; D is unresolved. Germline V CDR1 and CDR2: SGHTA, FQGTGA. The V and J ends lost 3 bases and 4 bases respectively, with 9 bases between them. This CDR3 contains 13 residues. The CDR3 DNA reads TGTGCCAGCAGCTTCGACGGTGGCACTGAAGCTTTCTTT. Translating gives CASSFDGGTEAFF.

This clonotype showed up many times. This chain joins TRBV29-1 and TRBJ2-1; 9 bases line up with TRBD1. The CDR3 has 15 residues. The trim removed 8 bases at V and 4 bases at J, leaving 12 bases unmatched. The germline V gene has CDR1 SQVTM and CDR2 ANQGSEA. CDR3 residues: CSSHLGQGFYNEQFF. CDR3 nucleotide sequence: TGCAGCTCTCACTTGGGACAGGGCTTTTACAATGAGCAGTTCTTC.

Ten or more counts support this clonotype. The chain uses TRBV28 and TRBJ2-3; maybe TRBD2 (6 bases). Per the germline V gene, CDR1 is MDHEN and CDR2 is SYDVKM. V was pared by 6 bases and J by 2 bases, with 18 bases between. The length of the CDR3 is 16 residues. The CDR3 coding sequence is TGTGCCAGCAGCCGACTAGGAGAGGGGTCCACAGATACGCAGTATTTT. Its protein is CASSRLGEGSTDTQYF.

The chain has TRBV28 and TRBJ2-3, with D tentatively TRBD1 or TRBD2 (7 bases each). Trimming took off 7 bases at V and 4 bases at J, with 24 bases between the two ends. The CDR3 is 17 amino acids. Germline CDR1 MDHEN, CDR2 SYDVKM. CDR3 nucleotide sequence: TGTGCCAGCATCGAACCCCCAGGGGGGGCCGGAGCAGATACGCAGTATTTT. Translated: CASIEPPGGAGADTQYF.

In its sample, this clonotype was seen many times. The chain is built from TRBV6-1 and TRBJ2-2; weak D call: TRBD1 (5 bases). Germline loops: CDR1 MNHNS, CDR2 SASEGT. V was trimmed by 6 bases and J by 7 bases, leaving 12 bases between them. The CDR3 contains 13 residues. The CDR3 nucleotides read TGTGCCAGCAGATTCGACAGAAACGGGGAGCTGTTTTTT. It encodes CASRFDRNGELFF.

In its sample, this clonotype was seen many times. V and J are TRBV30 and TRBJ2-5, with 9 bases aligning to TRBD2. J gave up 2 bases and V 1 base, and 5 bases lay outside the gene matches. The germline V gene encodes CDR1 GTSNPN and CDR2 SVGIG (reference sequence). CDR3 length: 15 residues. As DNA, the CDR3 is TGTGCCTGGAGTGCGGGGCTAGCGGGGCAAGAGACCCAGTACTTC. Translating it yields CAWSAGLAGQETQYF.

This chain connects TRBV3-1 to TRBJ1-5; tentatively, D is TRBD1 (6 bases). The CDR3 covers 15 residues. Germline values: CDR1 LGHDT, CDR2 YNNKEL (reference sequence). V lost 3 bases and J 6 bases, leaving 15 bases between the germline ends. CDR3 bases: TGTGCCAGCAGCCAGGCTCCGGGGGCGGGTCAGCCCCAGCATTTT. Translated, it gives CASSQAPGAGQPQHF.

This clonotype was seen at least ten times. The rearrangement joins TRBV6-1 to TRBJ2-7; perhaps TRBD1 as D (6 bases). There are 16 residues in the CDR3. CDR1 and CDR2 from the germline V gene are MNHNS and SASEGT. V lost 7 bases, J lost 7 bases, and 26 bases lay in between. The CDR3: CASISGTQAGPKEQYF. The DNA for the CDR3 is TGTGCCAGCATTTCCGGGACACAAGCAGGCCCCAAGGAGCAGTACTTC.

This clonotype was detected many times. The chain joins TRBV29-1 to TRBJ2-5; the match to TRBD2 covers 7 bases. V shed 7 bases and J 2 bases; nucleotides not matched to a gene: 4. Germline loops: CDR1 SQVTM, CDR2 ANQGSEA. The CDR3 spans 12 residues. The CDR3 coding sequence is TGCAGCGGCAGGGAGGGGCAAGAGACCCAGTACTTC. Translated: CSGREGQETQYF.

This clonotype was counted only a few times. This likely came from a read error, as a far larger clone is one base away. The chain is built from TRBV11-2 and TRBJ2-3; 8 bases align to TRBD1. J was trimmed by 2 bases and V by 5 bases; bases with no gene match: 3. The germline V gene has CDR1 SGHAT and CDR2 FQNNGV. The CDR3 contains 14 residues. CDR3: CASSMTGDTDTQYF. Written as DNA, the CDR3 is TGTGCCAGCAGCATGACAGGGGACACAGATACGCAGTATTTT.

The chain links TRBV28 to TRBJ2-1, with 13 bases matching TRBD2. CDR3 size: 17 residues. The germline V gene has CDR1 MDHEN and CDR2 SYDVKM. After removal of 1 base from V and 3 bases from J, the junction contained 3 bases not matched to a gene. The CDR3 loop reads CASSLYGLAGVYNEQFF. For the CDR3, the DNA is TGTGCCAGCAGTTTATATGGACTAGCGGGAGTCTACAATGAGCAGTTCTTC.

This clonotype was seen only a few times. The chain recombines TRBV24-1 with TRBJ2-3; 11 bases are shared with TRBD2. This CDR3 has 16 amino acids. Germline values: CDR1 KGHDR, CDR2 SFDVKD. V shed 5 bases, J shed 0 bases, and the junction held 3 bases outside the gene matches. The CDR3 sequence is CATSARTSGSTDTQYF. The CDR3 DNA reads TGTGCCACCAGTGCTCGGACTAGCGGGAGCACAGATACGCAGTATTTT.